The 22 T cell receptor beta chains below all came from one sample that was sequenced in a study of vaccination effects on CD4 cells after COVID-19. No antigen has been identified for these receptors. Researchers isolated CD4+ T cells once around 11 days of culture had elapsed. Each participant was administered two doses of either the BNT162b2 or the mRNA-1273 vaccine. Here immunoSEQ multiplex PCR was the method, and the copy in TCRdb shows in-frame clones only, minus some. Counted here are 8,000 to 10,000 clones, under 80% occurring once; the ten biggest clones make up about 10%. Specimen: CD4+ T cells from PBMCs cultured without peptide, collected after COVID-19 vaccination. The receptors were sampled from a human donor who received a COVID-19 vaccine.

The chain is built from TRBV19 and TRBJ1-2; maybe TRBD1 (5 bases). With 5 bases removed from V and 3 bases from J, the gap between germline ends came to 16 bases. The CDR3 extends over 15 amino acids. Germline lookup yields CDR1 LNHDA and CDR2 SQIVND (reference sequence). The CDR3 sequence is CASSPRTPADYGYTF. DNA of the CDR3: TGTGCCAGTAGTCCGAGGACACCGGCGGACTATGGCTACACCTTC.

The V call is TRBV6-5, the J call TRBJ2-1, with TRBD2 identical over 8 bases. Losses at the gene ends were 7 bases for V and 1 base for J; bases not matched to a gene: 6. The germline V gene encodes CDR1 MNHEY and CDR2 SVGAGI. The CDR3 runs to 15 residues. CDR3 amino acids: CASTLGLVSYNEQFF. CDR3 nucleotide sequence: TGTGCCAGCACCTTGGGACTAGTTTCCTACAATGAGCAGTTCTTC.

CDR3 sequence: CASRGGSGNTIYF. The CDR3 nucleotides are TGTGCCAGCCGTGGGGGCTCTGGAAACACCATATATTTT. The rearrangement uses TRBV12-3 or TRBV12-4 and TRBJ1-3; tentatively, D is TRBD1 (5 bases). This CDR3 has 13 residues. V was cut by 8 bases and J by 0 bases, with 8 bases left in between.

The genes are TRBV9 and TRBJ2-3; 13 bases are shared with TRBD2. Germline values: CDR1 SGDLS, CDR2 YYNGEE. Germline trimming cut 4 bases from V and 6 bases from J; bases unmatched to any gene: 5. This CDR3 comprises 15 residues. CDR3 loop: CASSPGLAGSDTQYF. CDR3 sequence (DNA): TGTGCCAGCAGCCCGGGACTAGCGGGGTCGGATACGCAGTATTTT.

This chain connects TRBV19 to TRBJ2-7; TRBD2 aligns across 8 bases. V lost 4 bases to trimming and J lost 3 bases; unmatched junction nucleotides: 2. This CDR3 has 13 amino acids. Per the germline V gene, CDR1 is LNHDA and CDR2 is SQIVND (reference sequence). The CDR3 DNA is TGTGCCAGTAGTAACCTAGCGGGCTACGAGCAGTACTTC. Translating it yields CASSNLAGYEQYF.

This clone was seen once. This chain joins TRBV5-1 and TRBJ2-1, with 7 bases matching TRBD2. V shed 1 base and J 2 bases; nucleotides not matched to a gene: 3. The V gene's germline CDR1 is SGHRS and CDR2 YFSETQ. The CDR3 sequence is 15 residues long. The DNA for the CDR3 is TGCGCCAGCAGCTTGCCTAGCGGCGCCTACAATGAGCAGTTCTTC. Protein: CASSLPSGAYNEQFF.

The rearrangement uses TRBV6-2 or TRBV6-3 and TRBJ2-1; 13 bases align to TRBD2. Germline values: CDR1 MNHEY, CDR2 SVGEGT. The V and J ends lost 5 bases and 7 bases, in that order; junction bases with no gene match: 8. The CDR3 spans 16 residues. The CDR3 DNA reads TGTGCCAGCAGTCGGACTAGCGGGGGTAATTCGAATGAGCAGTTCTTC. Translated, it gives CASSRTSGGNSNEQFF.

This rearrangement joins TRBV30 to TRBJ1-1; D ambiguous. There are 11 residues in the CDR3. The V gene's germline CDR1 is GTSNPN and CDR2 SVGIG (reference sequence). V was pared by 8 bases and J by 1 base, with 8 bases between. The CDR3 sequence: CAQSPNTEAFF. The CDR3 bases are TGTGCCCAGAGCCCGAACACTGAAGCTTTCTTT. Using reference TRBV30 and TRBJ1-1 for the parts outside the CDR3, the full variable domain is SQTIHQWPATLVQPVGSPLSLECTVEGTSNPNLYWYRQAAGRGLQLLFYSVGIGQISSEVPQNLSASRPQDRQFILSSKKLLLSDSGFYLCAQSPNTEAFFGQGTRLTVV.

The CDR3 DNA sequence: TGTGCCAGCGGGAAGGAACGAGGCACTGAAGCTTTCTTT. Translating it yields CASGKERGTEAFF. This chain connects TRBV7-8 to TRBJ1-1; D is ambiguous. This CDR3 spans 13 amino acids. Trimming took off 8 bases at V and 4 bases at J, with 14 bases between the two ends. The germline gives CDR1 SGHVS, CDR2 FQNEAQ.

V is TRBV29-1 and J is TRBJ2-2; unclear D gene. The CDR3 extends over 12 amino acids. Trimming cost V 7 bases and J 7 bases, with 13 bases left between them. CDR1 and CDR2 (germline): SQVTM, ANQGSEA. The CDR3 is CSANGRNGELFF. The CDR3, as DNA: TGCAGCGCTAACGGGCGAAACGGGGAGCTGTTTTTT.

This clone came up once. V usage is TRBV7-8 and J usage is TRBJ2-1; D remains ambiguous. V was shortened by 2 bases and J by 11 bases, with 10 bases between the two germline ends. Germline CDR1 and CDR2: SGHVS and FQNEAQ. The CDR3 covers 12 residues. CDR3 sequence: CASSLFTIQQFF. The DNA of the CDR3 is TGTGCCAGCAGCTTATTTACGATTCAGCAGTTCTTC.

This chain connects TRBV5-1 to TRBJ1-3; TRBD1 aligns across 7 bases. Trimming removed 0 bases from V and 0 bases from J; junction bases left unmatched: 9. The CDR3 extends over 18 amino acids. The germline CDR1 and CDR2 sequences are SGHRS and YFSETQ. The CDR3 nucleotides are TGCGCCAGCAGCTTGGCTGGCAGGGGGGAAAGCTCTGGAAACACCATATATTTT. As protein: CASSLAGRGESSGNTIYF.

DNA of the CDR3: TGTGCCAGCAGCCAAGATCGGGTTGCAGGAAACACCATATATTTT. Its translation: CASSQDRVAGNTIYF. The chain recombines TRBV4-2 with TRBJ1-3; no definite D call. CDR3 size: 15 residues. CDR1 and CDR2 from the germline V gene are LGHNA and YNFKEQ. V was cut by 0 bases and J by 4 bases, with 10 bases left in between.

This chain joins TRBV27 and TRBJ1-1, with D hard to call. V lost 2 bases to trimming and J lost 4 bases, with 11 bases between them. The CDR3 runs to 14 residues. The germline gives CDR1 MNHEY, CDR2 SMNVEV (reference sequence). This CDR3 is CASSLRPGPTEAFF. CDR3 coding DNA: TGTGCCAGCAGTTTACGTCCCGGGCCCACTGAAGCTTTCTTT.

The chain joins TRBV19 to TRBJ1-6, with D possibly matching TRBD1 (5 bases). Germline-derived CDR1 and CDR2 are LNHDA and SQIVND (reference sequence). The CDR3 is 13 residues long. V was shortened by 5 bases and J by 9 bases, with 11 bases between the two germline ends. CDR3 in amino acids: CASSQGAGSPLHF. The CDR3 DNA follows: TGTGCCAGTAGTCAGGGCGCAGGTTCACCCCTCCACTTT.

The V and J genes are TRBV7-6 and TRBJ1-1; D is possibly TRBD1 (6 bases). The V gene's germline CDR1 is SGHVS and CDR2 FNYEAQ. The V gene lost 6 bases and the J gene lost 1 base, with 15 bases spanning the gap. The CDR3 length is 15 residues. The CDR3 spells CASSPGQSRNTEAFF. The CDR3 DNA reads TGTGCCAGCAGTCCCGGACAGTCTAGGAACACTGAAGCTTTCTTT.

The chain has TRBV5-1 and TRBJ2-7; TRBD1 is a possible D gene (5 bases). This CDR3 has 14 residues. In germline, CDR1 is SGHRS, CDR2 YFSETQ. Trimming cost V 0 bases and J 2 bases, with 9 bases left between them. The CDR3 sequence is CASSLDRGTYEQYF. The CDR3 region has the DNA TGCGCCAGCAGCTTGGATAGGGGCACCTACGAGCAGTACTTC.

V and J are TRBV5-6 and TRBJ2-2; possible D gene TRBD2, 6 bases. Looked up from germline, CDR1 is SGHDT and CDR2 is YYEEEE. V lost 4 bases to trimming and J lost 0 bases, with 19 bases between them. CDR3 size: 18 residues. The CDR3 coding sequence is TGTGCCAGCAGCATTGGACCCGTAGCGGCCGCGAACACCGGGGAGCTGTTTTTT. It encodes CASSIGPVAAANTGELFF.

The V gene is TRBV19, the J gene TRBJ2-1, with TRBD2 matching 14 bases. CDR3 length: 18 residues. Looked up from germline, CDR1 is LNHDA and CDR2 is SQIVND (reference sequence). Germline trimming cut 5 bases from V and 0 bases from J; bases unmatched to any gene: 6. This chain's CDR3 is CASSSTSGRAVSYNEQFF. The CDR3 bases are TGTGCCAGTAGTTCGACTAGCGGGAGGGCCGTCTCCTACAATGAGCAGTTCTTC.

CDR3 nucleotide sequence: TGTGCCAGCAGCTCGTGGGACAGGCCAATCGAACCTGAAGCTTTCTTT. Amino acid sequence: CASSSWDRPIEPEAFF. V and J are TRBV7-9 and TRBJ1-1, with 8 bases identical to TRBD1. Germline V gene sequence: CDR1 SEHNR, CDR2 FQNEAQ (reference sequence). J was trimmed by 6 bases and V by 4 bases; bases with no gene match: 13. This CDR3 has 16 residues.

V usage is TRBV28 and J usage is TRBJ1-6, with 10 bases aligning to TRBD1. The ends lost 2 bases at V and 10 bases at J; junction bases unmatched: 5. The CDR3 covers 15 residues. Germline-derived CDR1 and CDR2 are MDHEN and SYDVKM. In nucleotides, the CDR3 is TGTGCCAGCAGTTTACCCGGGACAGGGGACTCACCCCTCCACTTT. Translated: CASSLPGTGDSPLHF.

The chain combines TRBV18 with TRBJ1-1; a weak D match, TRBD1 (6 bases). Trimming left V 6 bases short and J 3 bases short, with 14 bases between. Germline V CDR1 and CDR2: KGHSH, LQKENI. This CDR3 region has 14 residues. CDR3: CASSQTGSDTEAFF. The CDR3 bases are TGTGCCAGCTCCCAAACAGGGAGCGACACTGAAGCTTTCTTT.